This T cell receptor beta chain comes out of a study of cytomegalovirus exposure and HLA in healthy donors. Notes on the study in general: Later analysis identified a missense DCLRE1C variant that was linked to TCR beta V- and J-gene trimming. For most TCR beta V segments, an earlier analysis put the productive rate at about 90% or about 30% of the time. HLA allele associations emerged for about 18,000 TCR beta sequences in a later analysis, at 0.05 false discovery rate. Per published reports, the classifier diagnosed cytomegalovirus status with high specificity and sensitivity.

PCR primers comprised 60 Vbeta and 13 Jbeta primers. Some clones are missing from TCRdb's copy, which holds only in-frame ones; the method was immunoSEQ multiplex PCR. The sample lists 150,000 to 200,000 clones, over 80% seen once, with less than 1.5% in the top ten. Germline CDR1 SGHRS, CDR2 YFSETQ. There are 14 residues in the CDR3. V shed 0 bases and J shed 3 bases, with 9 bases lying between them. To note about this clone: Its antigen remains unidentified. Other DNA sequences in this sample translate to the same CDR3.

The receptor's source is a girl aged 10 to 17 in good health and CMV-seropositive. The chain links TRBV5-1 to TRBJ1-1; D is undetermined. Specimen: PBMCs. The CDR3 region has the DNA TGCGCCAGCAGCTTGGGGCGTCTAGACACTGAAGCTTTCTTT. Amino acid sequence: CASSLGRLDTEAFF.